The 17 T cell receptor beta chains listed next were all sequenced from one sample in a study of neoadjuvant anti-PD-1 for oral cavity cancer. Measured with immunoSEQ multiplex PCR; TCRdb has only the in-frame clones, and not every one. This sample has 50,000 to 65,000 clones, with more than 65% found just once. The input for sequencing was PBMCs, taken before nivolumab (anti-PD-1) treatment. The receptor source for this set is a person between 35 and 79 years old with oral cavity squamous cell carcinoma.

This rearrangement joins TRBV5-4 to TRBJ2-7, with unresolved D. Germline V CDR1 and CDR2: SGHNT, YYREEE (reference sequence). This CDR3 has 14 residues. The ends were cut back, 0 bases at V and 2 bases at J, with 9 bases in the middle. As DNA, the CDR3 is TGTGCCAGCAGCTTGGTAGTACAGCCCTACGAGCAGTACTTC. Translating it yields CASSLVVQPYEQYF.

The chain recombines TRBV11-3 with TRBJ1-2; D call uncertain. The CDR3 spans 11 residues. The ends were cut back, 6 bases at V and 8 bases at J, with 10 bases in the middle. CDR1 and CDR2 from the germline V gene are SGHNT and YENEEA. As DNA, the CDR3 is TGTGCCAGCAGGGTAGGTGGGGGCTACACCTTC. Amino acid sequence: CASRVGGGYTF.

The chain links TRBV19 to TRBJ1-2; 10 bases agree with TRBD1. The CDR3 contains 16 residues. The ends lost 0 bases at V and 1 base at J; junction bases unmatched: 2. In germline, CDR1 is LNHDA, CDR2 SQIVND (reference sequence). CDR3 in amino acids: CASSIDRDRGNYGYTF. In DNA form, the CDR3 reads TGTGCCAGTAGTATAGATCGGGACAGGGGTAACTATGGCTACACCTTC.

This clone was recorded only once. V is TRBV18 and J is TRBJ1-2; D not certain. This CDR3 region has 15 residues. The ends were cut back, 6 bases at V and 4 bases at J, with 18 bases in the middle. Per germline, CDR1 KGHSH and CDR2 LQKENI. CDR3 region: CASSPEAFRTYGYTF. The CDR3 DNA reads as TGTGCCAGCTCTCCCGAGGCCTTCAGGACCTATGGCTACACCTTC.

The V gene is TRBV7-9, the J gene TRBJ2-7; D possibly corresponds to TRBD2 (6 bases). CDR3 length: 14 amino acids. The germline V gene encodes CDR1 SEHNR and CDR2 FQNEAQ (reference sequence). Deletions cut 5 bases from V and 5 bases from J, with 16 bases between. The CDR3 DNA sequence: TGTGCCAGCAGCCCGGAAGGGAGGAGGAACGAGCAGTACTTC. Translation gives CASSPEGRRNEQYF.

This chain links TRBV6-5 with TRBJ2-3; 10 bases line up with TRBD1. The CDR3 runs to 15 residues. After removal of 2 bases from V and 6 bases from J, the junction contained 5 bases not matched to a gene. Per the germline V gene, CDR1 is MNHEY and CDR2 is SVGAGI. The CDR3 is CASSYAGTGADTQYF. The DNA of the CDR3 is TGTGCCAGCAGTTACGCCGGGACAGGGGCTGATACGCAGTATTTT.

The count of this clone is one. The J gene is TRBJ2-7, the V gene TRBV19; 8 nucleotides align to TRBD2. Germline V gene lookup returns CDR1 LNHDA and CDR2 SQIVND (reference sequence). The CDR3 totals 15 residues. V gave up 3 bases and J gave up 1 base; unmatched junction bases: 5. CDR3 sequence: CASSIGGGTSYEQYF. In DNA form, the CDR3 reads TGTGCCAGTAGTATTGGCGGGGGGACTTCCTACGAGCAGTACTTC.

This sequence joins TRBV28 and TRBJ2-7; D uncertain. The germline gives CDR1 MDHEN, CDR2 SYDVKM. V was clipped by 6 bases and J by 0 bases, with 18 bases between them. The CDR3 runs to 16 residues. CDR3 sequence (DNA): TGTGCCAGCAGCCCGGTTGGCAGGCGGAGCTCCTACGAGCAGTACTTC. This translates into CASSPVGRRSSYEQYF.

V gene TRBV5-1 combines with J gene TRBJ1-5, with a tentative D call TRBD1 (6 bases). Trimming removed 1 base at V and 5 bases at J, with 13 bases between. Germline loops: CDR1 SGHRS, CDR2 YFSETQ. This CDR3 has 15 amino acids. As DNA, the CDR3 is TGCGCCAGCAGCTTGTCAGCAGGGGCAGATCAGCCCCAGCATTTT. Encoded protein: CASSLSAGADQPQHF.

J is TRBJ2-7 and V is TRBV5-4, with D perhaps matching TRBD1 (5 bases). Looked up from germline, CDR1 is SGHNT and CDR2 is YYREEE (reference sequence). This CDR3 is 12 amino acids long. V lost 0 bases, J lost 5 bases, and 6 bases lay in between. CDR3 residues: CASSLEGNEQYF. For the CDR3, the DNA is TGTGCCAGCAGCTTGGAGGGGAACGAGCAGTACTTC.

The rearrangement links TRBV6-1 to TRBJ1-1; D gene unclear. This CDR3 spans 11 amino acids. With 2 bases removed from V and 10 bases from J, the gap between germline ends came to 8 bases. Germline-derived CDR1 and CDR2 are MNHNS and SASEGT. CDR3 sequence reads: CASSELISAFF. The CDR3 DNA reads as TGTGCCAGCAGTGAACTCATATCAGCTTTCTTT.

V gene TRBV7-9 combines with J gene TRBJ2-7; 9 bases are shared with TRBD2. This CDR3 region has 14 residues. V lost 5 bases to trimming and J lost 3 bases; unmatched junction nucleotides: 5. Germline V gene lookup returns CDR1 SEHNR and CDR2 FQNEAQ (reference sequence). The CDR3 DNA reads as TGTGCCAGCAGCCCTCGACTAGCGGTCTACGAGCAGTACTTC. Translating gives CASSPRLAVYEQYF.

The DNA for the CDR3 is TGTGCCAGCCGCGCGGGGGCGGGGTCGAGCACAGATACGCAGTATTTT. This codes for CASRAGAGSSTDTQYF. The chain carries TRBV28 and TRBJ2-3, with D possibly TRBD2 on 7 matching bases. CDR3 size: 16 residues. Deletions cut 8 bases from V and 0 bases from J, with 18 bases between. CDR1 MDHEN and CDR2 SYDVKM come from the germline V gene.

The rearrangement uses TRBV5-6 and TRBJ2-7; no definite D call. Germline V gene lookup returns CDR1 SGHDT and CDR2 YYEEEE. This CDR3 spans 15 amino acids. Trimming pared 4 bases from V and 0 bases from J, leaving 14 bases between. In DNA, the CDR3 is TGTGCCAGCAGCCCTCAGGTCCTGAGCTCCTACGAGCAGTACTTC. It is translated as CASSPQVLSSYEQYF.

V usage is TRBV7-3 and J usage is TRBJ2-2; no clear D. Germline CDR1 is SGHTA and CDR2 is FQGTGA. V was cut by 2 bases and J by 4 bases, with 8 bases left in between. The CDR3 runs to 14 residues. The CDR3 protein is CASSLLVSTGELFF. The CDR3 nucleotides are TGTGCCAGCAGCTTACTAGTATCCACCGGGGAGCTGTTTTTT.

V usage is TRBV28 and J usage is TRBJ1-1; D remains ambiguous. Trimming cost V 5 bases and J 0 bases, with 4 bases left between them. This CDR3 has 12 amino acids. Germline V gene data show CDR1 as MDHEN and CDR2 as SYDVKM. The chain's CDR3 is CASSPLNTEAFF. The CDR3 nucleotides read TGTGCCAGCAGTCCGTTGAACACTGAAGCTTTCTTT.

The V and J genes are TRBV28 and TRBJ1-2; 12 nucleotides line up with TRBD1. J gave up 6 bases and V 7 bases, and 12 bases lay outside the gene matches. Germline V CDR1 and CDR2: MDHEN, SYDVKM. The CDR3 is 16 amino acids. In DNA form, the CDR3 reads TGTGCCAGCAACATCTTACTGGGACAGGGGGCGCATGGCTACACCTTC. Its protein is CASNILLGQGAHGYTF.